This T cell receptor beta chain appears in the sequencing data of a study of blood T cells in healthy people across ages. Study conclusions and caveats: Roughly linear declines in TCR beta diversity per million T cells occurred with age.

A second about 7 to 12 cycle PCR used barcoded and J-beta primers. TCRdb used MiXCR to reprocess the 5' RACE reads, holding one entry per CDR3 protein. Of some 940,000 distinct CDR3 sequences listed, 29% are singletons. Germline-derived CDR1 and CDR2 are SGHRS and YFSETQ. V was trimmed by 0 bases and J by 2 bases, leaving 5 bases between them. The CDR3 runs 13 residues. This clonotype was recorded at least ten times. Its antigen is as yet unknown. The data were also submitted as part of a second study, on T cells of mothers and their children.

Sequences were obtained from blood. This chain links TRBV5-1 with TRBJ2-5, with D unresolved. The receptor comes from a woman in her forties in good health. Written as DNA, the CDR3 is TGCGCCAGCAGCTTGGAATTTCAAGAGACCCAGTACTTC. The encoded protein is CASSLEFQETQYF.